One T cell receptor beta chain is described in this entry. This sample is part of a study of blood T cells in healthy people across ages. Using a J-beta primer mix together with a sample-barcoded 5' primer, a second PCR was run for about 7 to 12 cycles. Each CDR3 protein is one row after TCRdb ran MiXCR on the 5' RACE reads. Among 650,000 to 900,000 distinct CDR3 sequences listed, around 68% were seen once. V lost 5 bases to trimming and J lost 7 bases; unmatched junction nucleotides: 17. This CDR3 contains 17 residues. Germline CDR1 and CDR2: SGHTA and FQGNSA. Sequencing was done on a sample of blood. The rearrangement uses TRBV7-2 and TRBJ2-1, with TRBD2 matching 7 bases. This receptor was taken from a man younger than 40 in good health. The CDR3 spells CASSPNYAAGRLNEQFF. CDR3 nucleotides: TGTGCCAGCAGCCCCAACTACGCAGCGGGGCGGCTAAATGAGCAGTTCTTC.